This T cell receptor (beta chain) was identified during a study of cytomegalovirus exposure and HLA in healthy donors. In germline, CDR1 is GTSNPN, CDR2 SVGIG (reference sequence). V was cut by 5 bases and J by 2 bases, with 16 bases left in between. The CDR3 is 15 residues long. In the case of this clone: Antigen: not known.

Regarding the study as a whole: Trimming of TCR beta V- and J-genes showed a link, identified in a later analysis, to a missense DCLRE1C variant.

Use of 60 Vbeta and 13 Jbeta primers characterized the PCR. Some clones are missing from TCRdb's copy, which holds only in-frame ones; the method was immunoSEQ multiplex PCR. This table has roughly 110,000 clones, 70% appearing once. The source is a man aged 25-45 years in good health and CMV-seropositive. The chain recombines TRBV30 with TRBJ1-5, with D possibly being TRBD1 (5 bases). Source material: PBMCs. The CDR3 loop is CAWDVGGGGNQPQHF. The DNA of the CDR3 is TGTGCCTGGGACGTGGGGGGGGGAGGCAATCAGCCCCAGCATTTT.